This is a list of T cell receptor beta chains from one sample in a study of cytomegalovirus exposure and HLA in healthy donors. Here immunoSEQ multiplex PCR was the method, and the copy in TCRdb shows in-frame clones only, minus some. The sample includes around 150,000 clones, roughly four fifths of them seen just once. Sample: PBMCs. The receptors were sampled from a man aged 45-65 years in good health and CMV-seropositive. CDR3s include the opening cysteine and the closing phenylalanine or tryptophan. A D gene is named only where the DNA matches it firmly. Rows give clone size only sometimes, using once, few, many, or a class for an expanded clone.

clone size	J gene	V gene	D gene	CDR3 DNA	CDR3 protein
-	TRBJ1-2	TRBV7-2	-	TGTGCCAGCAGCCTAAACAGGGACTATGGCTACACCTTC	CASSLNRDYGYTF
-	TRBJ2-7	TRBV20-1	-	TGCAGTGCTAGCGGGGTCTACGAGCAGTACTTC	CSASGVYEQYF
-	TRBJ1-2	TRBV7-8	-	TGTGCCAGCAGCTGGGGGCTCCGGACAAACTATGGCTACACCTTC	CASSWGLRTNYGYTF
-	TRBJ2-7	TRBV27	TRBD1	TGTGCCAGCAGAATAACCGGGACAGGGGCCTACGAGCAGTACTTC	CASRITGTGAYEQYF
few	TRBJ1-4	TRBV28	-	TGTGCCAGCAGTTCACAGGGCGGTGAAAAACTGTTTTTT	CASSSQGGEKLFF
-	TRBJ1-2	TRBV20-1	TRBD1	TGCAGTGTAAGACAGGGGGATGGCTACACCTTC	CSVRQGDGYTF
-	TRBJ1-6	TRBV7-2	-	TGTGCCAGCAGCTTAACAGCTCATAATTCACCCCTCCACTTT	CASSLTAHNSPLHF
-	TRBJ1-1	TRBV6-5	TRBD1	TGTGCCAGCAGAACCCGGGACAGAGGAAAAGCTTTCTTT	CASRTRDRGKAFF
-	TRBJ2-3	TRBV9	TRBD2	TGTGCCAGCAGCGCCCGTCCTGGACTAGCGGTGGGGGAGGATACGCAGTATTTT	CASSARPGLAVGEDTQYF
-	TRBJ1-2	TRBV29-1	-	TGCAGCGTTGACCCCGGGAGGGGCTACACCTTC	CSVDPGRGYTF